This TCR beta chain came from a study of CD8+CD57+ T cells in acquired aplastic anemia. Sequencing involved patients with CD8+CD57+ cell expansion previously shown by flow cytometry. There are many counts of this clonotype. CDR3 length: 14 amino acids. The V end lost 4 bases, the J end lost 4 bases, and 12 bases lay between the germline ends. The germline V gene has CDR1 MNHEY and CDR2 SVGAGI. Profiles of TCR beta VDJ and CDR3 were generated from a genomic DNA template. TCRdb recomputed calls from the reads with MiXCR, one row per CDR3 protein. The sample carries roughly 240,000 distinct CDR3 sequences, approximately 45% recorded once.

The clonotype comes from a human donor with aplastic anemia. The chain recombines TRBV6-5 with TRBJ2-3; the D is unclear. Sequenced sample: sorted CD4+, CD8+, or CD8+CD57+ T cells (not recorded which) from PBMCs. CDR3: CASSLRHGSDTQYF. The DNA of the CDR3 is TGTGCCAGCAGTTTAAGGCATGGGTCAGATACGCAGTATTTT.